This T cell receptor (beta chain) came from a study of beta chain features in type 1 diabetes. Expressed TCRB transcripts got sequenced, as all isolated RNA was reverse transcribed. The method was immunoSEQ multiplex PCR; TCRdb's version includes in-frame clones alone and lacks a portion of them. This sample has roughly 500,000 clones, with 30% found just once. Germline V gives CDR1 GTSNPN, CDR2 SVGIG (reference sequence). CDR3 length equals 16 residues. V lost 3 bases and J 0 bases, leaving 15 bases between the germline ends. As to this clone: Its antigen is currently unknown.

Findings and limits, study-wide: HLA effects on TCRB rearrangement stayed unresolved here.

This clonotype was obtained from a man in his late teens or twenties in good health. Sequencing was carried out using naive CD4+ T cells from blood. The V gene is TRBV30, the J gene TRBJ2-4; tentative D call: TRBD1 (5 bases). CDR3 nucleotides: TGTGCCTGGAGCGAAGGGGTAGGGCTAGCCAAAAACATTCAGTACTTC. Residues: CAWSEGVGLAKNIQYF.